This T cell receptor (beta chain) was captured in a study of blood T cell repertoires in COVID-19. Study overall: Specimens from acute and convalescent COVID-19 originated in the United States, Italy and Spain.

Germline V gene sequence: CDR1 LNHDA, CDR2 SQIVND (reference sequence). The V gene end was trimmed by 5 bases and the J gene end by 0 bases; junction bases not matched to a gene: 18. The CDR3 spans 19 residues. Profiled with immunoSEQ multiplex PCR; TCRdb holds only in-frame clones, not every one. The repertoire includes 250,000 or so clones, 83% of them detected once, and 3.6% sits in the top ten. This TCR derives from a woman aged 40 to 55 who had been exposed to COVID-19. The V and J genes are TRBV19 and TRBJ1-2; TRBD1 aligns across 7 bases. Source material: PBMCs or T cells enriched from blood (not recorded which). The CDR3 DNA is TGTGCCAGTAGTGTACCCCGGGACAGAACATCATTAGCTAACTATGGCTACACCTTC. Its translation: CASSVPRDRTSLANYGYTF. Looking up the rest from reference TRBV19 and TRBJ1-2 gives the full variable domain: DGGITQSPKYLFRKEGQNVTLSCEQNLNHDAMYWYRQDPGQGLRLIYYSQIVNDFQKGDIAEGYSVSREKKESFPLTVTSAQKNPTAFYLCASSVPRDRTSLANYGYTFGSGTRLTVV.